This T cell receptor beta chain is from a study of blood T cell repertoires in COVID-19. Sequencing used immunoSEQ multiplex PCR; TCRdb keeps in-frame clones, though not all of them. The table lists around 150,000 clones, approximately 93% of them singletons, with approximately 2% in the top ten. V lost 4 bases and J lost 5, with 11 bases in between. CDR1 is SGHTA, CDR2 FQGTGA, per germline. The CDR3 is made up of 13 amino acids. The sample consisted of peripheral blood. V and J are TRBV7-3 and TRBJ2-5; TRBD1 is a possible D gene (7 bases). This clonotype was sampled from a woman in her sixties or seventies with COVID-19, enrolled during active disease. This CDR3 reads CASSWTGGETQYF. The CDR3 DNA reads as TGTGCCAGCAGCTGGACAGGAGGGGAGACCCAGTACTTC.